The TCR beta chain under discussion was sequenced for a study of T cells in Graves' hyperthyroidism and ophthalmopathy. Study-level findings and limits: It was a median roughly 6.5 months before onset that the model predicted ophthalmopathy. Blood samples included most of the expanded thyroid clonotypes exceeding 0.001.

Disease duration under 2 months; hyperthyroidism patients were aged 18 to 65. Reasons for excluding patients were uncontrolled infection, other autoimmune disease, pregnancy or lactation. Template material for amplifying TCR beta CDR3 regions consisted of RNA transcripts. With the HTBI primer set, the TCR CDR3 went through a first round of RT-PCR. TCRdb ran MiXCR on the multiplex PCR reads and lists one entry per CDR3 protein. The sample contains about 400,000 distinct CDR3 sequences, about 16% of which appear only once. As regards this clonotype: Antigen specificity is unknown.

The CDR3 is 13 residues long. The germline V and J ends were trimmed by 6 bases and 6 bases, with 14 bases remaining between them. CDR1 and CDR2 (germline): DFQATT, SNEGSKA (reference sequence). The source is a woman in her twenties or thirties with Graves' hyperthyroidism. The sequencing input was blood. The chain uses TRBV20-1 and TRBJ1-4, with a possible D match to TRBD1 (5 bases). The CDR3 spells CSAGGVSDEKLFF. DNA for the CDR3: TGCAGTGCAGGAGGGGTCTCCGATGAAAAACTGTTTTTT.